The clone carrying this TCR beta chain has just a few counts. The sample has other DNA sequences that encode this CDR3 too. These data come from a study of cytomegalovirus exposure and HLA in healthy donors. With 60 Vbeta and 13 Jbeta primers, the PCR was carried out. Data came from immunoSEQ multiplex PCR; TCRdb stores just in-frame clones and leaves some out. The sample records about 110,000 clones, less than 20% being singletons. After removal of 4 bases from V and 6 bases from J, the junction contained 0 bases not matched to a gene. This CDR3 contains 14 residues. CDR1 and CDR2 (germline): MGHRA, YSYEKL.

The rearrangement uses TRBV4-1 and TRBJ1-6, with 10 bases lining up with TRBD1. This receptor was obtained from a woman aged 18-29 years in good health and CMV-seronegative. Material for sequencing was PBMCs. CDR3 loop: CASSRDRGNSPLHF. CDR3 DNA: TGCGCCAGCAGCCGGGACAGGGGTAATTCACCCCTCCACTTT.